This TCR beta chain came from a study of cytomegalovirus exposure and HLA in healthy donors. Study as a whole: HLA-typed donors were the source of roughly 85 million unique TCRs held in an early data release.

This CDR3 comprises 15 residues. V trimming: 3 bases; J trimming: 3 bases; junction bases outside the gene matches: 6. The germline CDR1 and CDR2 sequences are SGDLS and YYNGEE. Notes on this clone: The antigen is undetermined.

Overall study results and limits: Previous analysis showed most TCR beta V segments were productive about 90% or about 30% of the time. Accurate prediction of HLA-A and HLA-B alleles (for most subjects) was reportedly achieved from TCR beta sequences.

The primer mix had 60 Vbeta and 13 Jbeta primers. Profiling relied on immunoSEQ multiplex PCR, and the TCRdb table lists in-frame clones only, not all of them. Of roughly 190,000 clones in the sample, 75% to 90% were seen once. V and J are TRBV9 and TRBJ1-2, with 9 positions matching TRBD1. This clonotype was sampled from a man aged 40-49 years in good health and CMV-seropositive. The source material was PBMCs. This chain's CDR3 is CASSGWDREDYGYTF. The CDR3 DNA reads TGTGCCAGCAGCGGTTGGGACAGGGAAGACTATGGCTACACCTTC.